A single sample is the source of the 21 T cell receptor beta chains below, sequenced in a study of blood T cell repertoires in COVID-19. TCRdb keeps only in-frame clones here, not all; method: immunoSEQ multiplex PCR. The data show 150,000 to 200,000 clones, about four fifths seen once. The sample taken for sequencing was peripheral blood. The receptor source for this set is a woman of 80 years or more with acute or convalescent COVID-19.

V is TRBV2 and J is TRBJ1-2, with 8 nucleotides matching TRBD1. The CDR3 runs 14 residues. Germline V gene lookup returns CDR1 SNHLY and CDR2 FYNNEI. Trimming took 6 bases from V and 0 from J; bases not matched to a gene: 3. This chain's CDR3 is CASRGQVANYGYTF. The DNA for the CDR3 is TGTGCCAGCAGGGGACAGGTTGCTAACTATGGCTACACCTTC.

V gene TRBV7-8 combines with J gene TRBJ1-3; 7 nucleotides align to TRBD1. V was clipped by 7 bases and J by 3 bases; unmatched bases: 6. Germline V gives CDR1 SGHVS, CDR2 FQNEAQ. CDR3 length: 14 amino acids. CDR3 sequence (DNA): TGTGCCAGCAAACAGGGGTTGGGTGGAAACACCATATATTTT. It is translated as CASKQGLGGNTIYF.

The chain uses TRBV7-2 and TRBJ1-6, with D uncertain. V gave up 4 bases and J gave up 9 bases, with 13 bases separating them. Per germline, CDR1 SGHTA and CDR2 FQGNSA. The CDR3 length is 14 residues. The CDR3 nucleotides are TGTGCCAGCAGCTCAGGCAGTAATGGTTCACCCCTCCACTTT. Its protein product is CASSSGSNGSPLHF.

This rearrangement joins TRBV7-2 to TRBJ1-2, with D tentatively TRBD1 (6 bases). CDR1 and CDR2 (germline): SGHTA, FQGNSA. V was clipped by 6 bases and J by 3 bases, with 17 bases between them. The CDR3 has 15 residues. The CDR3: CASSSSGRGYYGYTF. In DNA form, the CDR3 reads TGTGCCAGCAGTTCGTCAGGGAGGGGGTACTATGGCTACACCTTC.

This clone has only a few counts. The gene calls are TRBV2 and TRBJ2-2; weak D call: TRBD2 (5 bases). Trimming cost V 6 bases and J 4 bases, with 9 bases left between them. CDR1 SNHLY and CDR2 FYNNEI come from the germline V gene. CDR3 length: 13 amino acids. The CDR3 DNA reads as TGTGCCAGCAGGGAGGACCTCACCGGGGAGCTGTTTTTT. Translation gives CASREDLTGELFF.

The chain joins TRBV4-1 to TRBJ2-1; 8 bases agree with TRBD2. V lost 4 bases, J lost 3 bases, and 8 bases stayed unmatched. Germline CDR1 reads MGHRA; CDR2 reads YSYEKL. The CDR3 totals 16 residues. The chain's CDR3 is CASSPPGTRIYNEQFF. For the CDR3, the DNA is TGCGCCAGCAGCCCCCCCGGGACTAGGATCTACAATGAGCAGTTCTTC.

The chain employs TRBV14 and TRBJ1-1; perhaps TRBD1 as D (5 bases). The CDR3 is 13 residues long. Deletions cut 1 base from V and 10 bases from J, with 13 bases between. Germline V gene sequence: CDR1 SGHDN, CDR2 FVKESK. Here the CDR3 reads CASSQAMVQGAFF. For the CDR3, the DNA is TGTGCCAGCAGCCAAGCGATGGTGCAGGGAGCTTTCTTT.

The chain combines TRBV7-9 with TRBJ2-2, with a weak D call TRBD1 (5 bases). The CDR3 is made up of 15 amino acids. The V end was cut by 2 bases, the J end by 2 bases, with 9 bases between. Germline CDR1 SEHNR, CDR2 FQNEAQ (reference sequence). The CDR3 loop is CASSLTGINTGELFF. The CDR3 nucleotides are TGTGCCAGCAGCTTAACAGGAATTAACACCGGGGAGCTGTTTTTT.

A word on this clone: This specimen includes other DNA sequences encoding the same CDR3. The chain is built from TRBV5-1 and TRBJ2-7; D remains unclear. V shed 4 bases and J shed 0 bases, with 5 bases lying between them. CDR1 is SGHRS, CDR2 YFSETQ, per germline. CDR3 length: 12 residues. The CDR3: CASSLPSYEQYF. The CDR3 DNA follows: TGCGCCAGCAGCCTACCCTCCTACGAGCAGTACTTC. The complete variable domain, with remaining parts taken from reference TRBV5-1 and TRBJ2-7, reads KAGVTQTPRYLIKTRGQQVTLSCSPISGHRSVSWYQQTPGQGLQFLFEYFSETQRNKGNFPGRFSGRQFSNSRSEMNVSTLELGDSALYLCASSLPSYEQYFGPGTRLTVT.

The V and J genes are TRBV28 and TRBJ2-7; a possible D gene is TRBD2 (6 bases). Looked up from germline, CDR1 is MDHEN and CDR2 is SYDVKM. The CDR3 runs 16 residues. With 4 bases removed from V and 2 bases from J, the gap between germline ends came to 18 bases. This CDR3 reads CASSSRLGSGTYEQYF. DNA for the CDR3: TGTGCCAGCAGTTCTCGGCTGGGTAGCGGTACCTACGAGCAGTACTTC.

The V and J genes are TRBV12-3 or TRBV12-4 and TRBJ1-5, with D unresolved. The CDR3 has 12 amino acids. V was clipped by 5 bases and J by 5 bases, with 7 bases between them. CDR3: CASSLGYQPQHF. The CDR3 coding sequence is TGTGCCAGCAGTCTCGGGTATCAGCCCCAGCATTTT.

The chain is built from TRBV4-2 and TRBJ1-4; D gene uncertain. This CDR3 is built from 15 residues. Germline CDR1 and CDR2: LGHNA and YNFKEQ. Trimming shortened V by 0 bases and J by 11 bases, and 16 bases separated the two germline ends. CDR3 DNA: TGTGCCAGCAGCCAAGACATCGAGAGTTCGCGCAAACTGTTTTTT. Residues: CASSQDIESSRKLFF.

The genes are TRBV5-1 and TRBJ2-5, with D uncertain. The germline V and J ends were trimmed by 2 bases and 2 bases, with 7 bases remaining between them. Germline assignment: CDR1 SGHRS and CDR2 YFSETQ. The CDR3 consists of 13 residues. The DNA of the CDR3 is TGCGCCAGCAGCTTACAGATACAAGAGACCCAGTACTTC. Encoded protein: CASSLQIQETQYF.

This sequence joins TRBV12-3 or TRBV12-4 and TRBJ1-2, with TRBD1 matching over 10 bases. The CDR3 loop spans 13 amino acids. V dropped 4 bases and J dropped 6; count of bases not matched to a gene: 2. DNA of the CDR3: TGTGCCAGCAGTTCGGGACAGGGGAATGGCTACACCTTC. It translates to CASSSGQGNGYTF.

V and J are TRBV5-1 and TRBJ2-3, with TRBD2 matching over 11 bases. The germline V gene has CDR1 SGHRS and CDR2 YFSETQ. The CDR3 loop spans 19 amino acids. V dropped 0 bases and J dropped 11; count of bases not matched to a gene: 20. The CDR3 is CASSLERRRLAGTLHGQYF. The CDR3 DNA reads as TGCGCCAGCAGCTTGGAACGCCGGCGACTAGCGGGGACCCTCCACGGGCAGTATTTT.

The rearrangement uses TRBV30 and TRBJ2-5; a weak D match, TRBD2 (5 bases). The CDR3 is 13 residues long. The V end lost 2 bases, the J end lost 2 bases, and 9 bases lay between the germline ends. Germline CDR1 and CDR2: GTSNPN and SVGIG (reference sequence). The CDR3 here is CAWSLGLQETQYF. DNA for the CDR3: TGTGCCTGGAGTCTTGGACTTCAAGAGACCCAGTACTTC.

V usage is TRBV2 and J usage is TRBJ1-2; tentative D call: TRBD1 (6 bases). The CDR3 loop spans 16 amino acids. V was cut by 2 bases and J by 5 bases, with 18 bases left in between. Germline V gives CDR1 SNHLY, CDR2 FYNNEI. For the CDR3, the DNA is TGTGCCAGCAGTGAACAGGGGACGTCGGTGGTTTATGGCTACACCTTC. Protein product: CASSEQGTSVVYGYTF. The full variable domain, its missing parts supplied by reference TRBV2 and TRBJ1-2, is EPEVTQTPSHQVTQMGQEVILRCVPISNHLYFYWYRQILGQKVEFLVSFYNNEISEKSEIFDDQFSVERPDGSNFTLKIRSTKLEDSAMYFCASSEQGTSVVYGYTFGSGTRLTVV.

This chain connects TRBV19 to TRBJ1-5; unclear D gene. V lost 2 bases to trimming and J lost 0 bases, with 14 bases between them. The CDR3 runs to 17 residues. Germline CDR1 is LNHDA and CDR2 is SQIVND (reference sequence). CDR3 residues: CASSISQAAYSNQPQHF. The CDR3 nucleotides are TGTGCCAGTAGTATATCCCAGGCAGCCTATAGCAATCAGCCCCAGCATTTT.

This sequence joins TRBV11-2 and TRBJ2-1, with D maybe TRBD1 (5 bases). This CDR3 is 13 amino acids long. Germline V gene data show CDR1 as SGHAT and CDR2 as FQNNGV. Trimming removed 3 bases from V and 5 bases from J, with 8 bases in between. In nucleotides, the CDR3 is TGTGCCAGCAGCTTGGGGCGGAACAATGAGCAGTTCTTC. Encoded protein: CASSLGRNNEQFF.

As for this clone: Distinct nucleotide sequences in the sample also encode this CDR3. V is TRBV28 and J is TRBJ2-7; maybe TRBD1 (5 bases). Germline values: CDR1 MDHEN, CDR2 SYDVKM. Trimming left V 2 bases short and J 3 bases short, with 5 bases between. The CDR3 runs 12 residues. In nucleotides, the CDR3 is TGTGCCAGCAGTTTACAGGGCTACGAGCAGTACTTC. Amino acid sequence: CASSLQGYEQYF. Together with reference TRBV28 and TRBJ2-7, the CDR3 gives the full variable domain: DVKVTQSSRYLVKRTGEKVFLECVQDMDHENMFWYRQDPGLGLRLIYFSYDVKMKEKGDIPEGYSVSREKKERFSLILESASTNQTSMYLCASSLQGYEQYFGPGTRLTVT.

The rearrangement joins TRBV14 to TRBJ1-6; D not resolved. Germline CDR1 and CDR2: SGHDN and FVKESK. Trimming pared 0 bases from V and 7 bases from J, leaving 10 bases between. The CDR3 is 15 amino acids. The CDR3 region has the DNA TGTGCCAGCAGCCAAGATACGGGGTTGAATTCACCCCTCCACTTT. Amino acid sequence: CASSQDTGLNSPLHF. The variable domain in full, completed from reference TRBV14 and TRBJ1-6, reads EAGVTQFPSHSVIEKGQTVTLRCDPISGHDNLYWYRRVMGKEIKFLLHFVKESKQDESGMPNNRFLAERTGGTYSTLKVQPAELEDSGVYFCASSQDTGLNSPLHFGNGTRLTVT.